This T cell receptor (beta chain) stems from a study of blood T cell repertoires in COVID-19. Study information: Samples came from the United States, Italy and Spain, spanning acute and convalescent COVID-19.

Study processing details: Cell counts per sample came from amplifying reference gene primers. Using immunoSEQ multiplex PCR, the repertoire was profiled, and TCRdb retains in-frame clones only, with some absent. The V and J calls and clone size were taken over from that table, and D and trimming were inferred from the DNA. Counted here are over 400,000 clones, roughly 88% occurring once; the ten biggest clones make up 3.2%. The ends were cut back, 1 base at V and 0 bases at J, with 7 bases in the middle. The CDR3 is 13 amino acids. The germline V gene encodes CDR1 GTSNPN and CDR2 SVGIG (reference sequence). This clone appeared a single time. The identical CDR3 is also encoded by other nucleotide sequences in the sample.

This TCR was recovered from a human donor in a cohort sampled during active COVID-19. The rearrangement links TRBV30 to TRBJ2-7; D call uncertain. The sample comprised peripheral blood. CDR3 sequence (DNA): TGTGCCTGGAGTGGACTTAGCTCCTACGAGCAGTACTTC. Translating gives CAWSGLSSYEQYF. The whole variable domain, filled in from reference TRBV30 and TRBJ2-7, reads SQTIHQWPATLVQPVGSPLSLECTVEGTSNPNLYWYRQAAGRGLQLLFYSVGIGQISSEVPQNLSASRPQDRQFILSSKKLLLSDSGFYLCAWSGLSSYEQYFGPGTRLTVT.